This T cell receptor beta chain emerged from a study of blood T cell repertoires in COVID-19. Sequenced by immunoSEQ multiplex PCR; TCRdb stores in-frame clones only, minus some. Of about 250,000 clones in the sample, about 84% were seen once. V gave up 1 base and J gave up 7 bases; unmatched junction bases: 6. In germline, CDR1 is SGHRS, CDR2 YFSETQ. The CDR3 has 16 amino acids. The V and J genes are TRBV5-1 and TRBJ2-1; 12 nucleotides align to TRBD2. The source material was peripheral blood. This receptor was identified in an elderly woman with COVID-19, enrolled during active disease. The CDR3 DNA follows: TGCGCCAGCAGCTTGCCCCCCCTAGCGGGGGGGAATGAGCAGTTCTTC. This encodes CASSLPPLAGGNEQFF.